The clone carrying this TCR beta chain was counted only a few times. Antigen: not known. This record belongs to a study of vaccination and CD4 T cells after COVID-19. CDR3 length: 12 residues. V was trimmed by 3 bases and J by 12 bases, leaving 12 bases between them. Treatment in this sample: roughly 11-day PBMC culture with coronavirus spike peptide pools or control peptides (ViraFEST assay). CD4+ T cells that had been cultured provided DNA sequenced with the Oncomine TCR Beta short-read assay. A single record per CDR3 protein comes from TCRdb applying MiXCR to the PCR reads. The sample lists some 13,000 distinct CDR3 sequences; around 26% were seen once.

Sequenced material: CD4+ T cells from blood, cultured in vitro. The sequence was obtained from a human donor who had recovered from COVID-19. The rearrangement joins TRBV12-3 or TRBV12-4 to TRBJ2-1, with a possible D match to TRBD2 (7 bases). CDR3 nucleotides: TGTGCCAGCAGTTTTTGGGGAGGGGGGCAGTTCTTC. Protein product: CASSFWGGGQFF.